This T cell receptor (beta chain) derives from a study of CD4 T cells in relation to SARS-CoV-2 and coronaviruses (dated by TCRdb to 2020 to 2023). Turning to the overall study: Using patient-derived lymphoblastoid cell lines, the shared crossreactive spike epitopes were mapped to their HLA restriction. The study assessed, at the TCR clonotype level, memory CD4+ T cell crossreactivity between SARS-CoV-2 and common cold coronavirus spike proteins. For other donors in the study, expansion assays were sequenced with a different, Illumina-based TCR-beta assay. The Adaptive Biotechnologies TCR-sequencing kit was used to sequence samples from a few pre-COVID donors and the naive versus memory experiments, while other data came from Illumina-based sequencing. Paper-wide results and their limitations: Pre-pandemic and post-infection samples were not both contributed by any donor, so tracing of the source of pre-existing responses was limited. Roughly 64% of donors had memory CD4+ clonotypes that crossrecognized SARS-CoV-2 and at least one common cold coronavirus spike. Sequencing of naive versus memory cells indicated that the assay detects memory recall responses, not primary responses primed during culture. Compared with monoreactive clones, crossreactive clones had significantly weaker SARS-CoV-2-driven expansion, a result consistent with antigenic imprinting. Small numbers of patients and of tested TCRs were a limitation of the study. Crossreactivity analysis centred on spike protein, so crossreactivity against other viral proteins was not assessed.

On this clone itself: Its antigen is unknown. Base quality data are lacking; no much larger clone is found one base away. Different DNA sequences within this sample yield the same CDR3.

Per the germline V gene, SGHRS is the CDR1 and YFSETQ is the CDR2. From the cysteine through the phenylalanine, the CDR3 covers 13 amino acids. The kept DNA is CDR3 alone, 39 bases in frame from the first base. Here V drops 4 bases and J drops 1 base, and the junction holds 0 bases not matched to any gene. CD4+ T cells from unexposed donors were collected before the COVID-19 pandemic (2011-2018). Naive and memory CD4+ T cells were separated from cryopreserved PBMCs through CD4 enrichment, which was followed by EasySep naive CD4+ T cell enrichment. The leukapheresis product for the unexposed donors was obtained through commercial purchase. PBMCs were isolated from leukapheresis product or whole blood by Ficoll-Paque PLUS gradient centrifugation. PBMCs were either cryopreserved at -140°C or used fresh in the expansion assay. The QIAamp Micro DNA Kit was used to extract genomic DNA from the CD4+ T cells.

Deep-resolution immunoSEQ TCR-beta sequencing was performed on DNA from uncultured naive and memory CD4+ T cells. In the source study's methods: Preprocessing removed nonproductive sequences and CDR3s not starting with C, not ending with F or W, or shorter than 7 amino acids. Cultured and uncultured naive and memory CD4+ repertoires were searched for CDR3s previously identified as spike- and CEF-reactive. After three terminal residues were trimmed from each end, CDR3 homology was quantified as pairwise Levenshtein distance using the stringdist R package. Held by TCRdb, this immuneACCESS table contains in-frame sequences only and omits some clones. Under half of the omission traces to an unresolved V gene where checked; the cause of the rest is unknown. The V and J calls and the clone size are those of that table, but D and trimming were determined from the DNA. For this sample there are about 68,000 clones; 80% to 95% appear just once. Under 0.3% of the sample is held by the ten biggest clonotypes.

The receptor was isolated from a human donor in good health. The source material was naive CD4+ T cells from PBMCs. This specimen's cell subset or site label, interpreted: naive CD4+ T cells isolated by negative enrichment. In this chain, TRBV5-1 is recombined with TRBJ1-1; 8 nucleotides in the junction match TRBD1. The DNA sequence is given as TGCGCCAGCAGCGGACAGGGGAACACTGAAGCTTTCTTT. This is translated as CASSGQGNTEAFF.